The T cell receptor beta chain under discussion was sequenced for a study of blood T cell repertoires in COVID-19. J was trimmed by 0 bases and V by 4 bases; bases with no gene match: 0. CDR1 and CDR2 (germline): MRHNA, SNTAGT. CDR3 length: 15 residues. This clone was picked up many times. Per the study methods: Amplification from reference gene primers served as the basis for estimated nucleated cell counts. Sequencing used immunoSEQ multiplex PCR; TCRdb keeps in-frame clones, though not all of them. V, J and clone size were drawn from that table, and D and trimming were deduced from the DNA. Seen here are roughly 260,000 clones, around four fifths observed once, and the top ten hold 4% to 4.5%.

J is TRBJ2-1 and V is TRBV6-4; 10 nucleotides align to TRBD2. Sequenced input: peripheral blood. The origin of this receptor is a woman in her thirties or forties with active or convalescent COVID-19. The CDR3 loop reads CASSASGGSYNEQFF. The CDR3 DNA sequence: TGTGCCAGCAGTGCTAGCGGGGGCTCCTACAATGAGCAGTTCTTC.